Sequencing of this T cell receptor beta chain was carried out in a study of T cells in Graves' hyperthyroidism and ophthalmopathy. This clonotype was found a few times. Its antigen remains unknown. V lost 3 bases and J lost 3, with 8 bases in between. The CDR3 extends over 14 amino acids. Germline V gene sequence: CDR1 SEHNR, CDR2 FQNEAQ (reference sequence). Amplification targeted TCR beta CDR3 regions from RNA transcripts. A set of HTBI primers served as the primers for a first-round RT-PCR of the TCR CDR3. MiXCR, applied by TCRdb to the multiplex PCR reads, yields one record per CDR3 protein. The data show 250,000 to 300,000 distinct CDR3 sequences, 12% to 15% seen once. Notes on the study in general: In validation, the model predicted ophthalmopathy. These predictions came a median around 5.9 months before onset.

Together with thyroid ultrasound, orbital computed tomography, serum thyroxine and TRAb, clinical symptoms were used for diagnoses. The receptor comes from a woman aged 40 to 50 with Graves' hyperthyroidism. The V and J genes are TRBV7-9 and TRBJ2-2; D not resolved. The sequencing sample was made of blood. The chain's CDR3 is CASSFSEDTGELFF. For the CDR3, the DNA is TGTGCCAGCAGCTTCTCTGAGGACACCGGGGAGCTGTTTTTT.